This T cell receptor (beta chain) was observed in a study of blood T cell repertoires in COVID-19. V lost 1 base and J lost 0, with 10 bases in between. Per the germline V gene, CDR1 is LNHDA and CDR2 is SQIVND (reference sequence). The CDR3 has 16 amino acids. The participants were between about 18 and 90 years old and came from roughly 24 US areas. Participant-reported clinical history was the basis for cohort assignment. Recovered Cohort 3 donors showed two negative PCRs, clearance, or symptom resolution. In the authors' methods: Estimation of nucleated cell counts relied on the amplification of reference gene primers. The protocol was immunoSEQ multiplex PCR, while the TCRdb copy is restricted to in-frame clones and leaves out a portion. Clonal size and the V and J genes are those of that table, whereas D and trimming came from the DNA. The data contain approximately 400,000 clones, over 75% of them singletons.

The gene calls are TRBV19 and TRBJ1-5; D possibly corresponds to TRBD1 (5 bases). This clonotype originated in a man aged 25 to 40 who had recovered from COVID-19. Material for sequencing was PBMCs or T cells enriched from blood (not recorded which). CDR3 coding DNA: TGTGCCAGTAGTATAGGCCCAGGGCTTAGCAATCAGCCCCAGCATTTT. It specifies CASSIGPGLSNQPQHF.